This T cell receptor beta chain originates from a study of cytomegalovirus exposure and HLA in healthy donors. In the study overall: Samples from HLA-typed donors yielded about 80 million unique TCRs in an early data release.

There are a few counts of this clone. Its antigen is as yet unknown. Amplification used 60 Vbeta primers and 13 Jbeta primers. TCRdb's table, derived via immunoSEQ multiplex PCR, lists solely in-frame clones and lacks some. The table shows some 130,000 clones, with over 75% occurring only once. Study results and limitations: Researchers reportedly found TCR beta sequences accurately predicted most subjects' HLA-A and HLA-B alleles. Most TCR sequences showed up rarely, but some public TCRs showed up in many donors.

Germline values: CDR1 SEHNR, CDR2 FQNEAQ (reference sequence). The CDR3 loop spans 11 amino acids. The V gene lost 2 bases and the J gene lost 11 bases, with 9 bases spanning the gap. The sample taken for sequencing was PBMCs. The clonotype comes from a boy under 18 in good health and CMV-seronegative. This sequence joins TRBV7-9 and TRBJ1-1, with D possibly TRBD1 on 5 matching bases. CDR3 loop: CASSLQGGAFF. CDR3 bases: TGTGCCAGCAGCTTACAGGGTGGGGCTTTCTTT.